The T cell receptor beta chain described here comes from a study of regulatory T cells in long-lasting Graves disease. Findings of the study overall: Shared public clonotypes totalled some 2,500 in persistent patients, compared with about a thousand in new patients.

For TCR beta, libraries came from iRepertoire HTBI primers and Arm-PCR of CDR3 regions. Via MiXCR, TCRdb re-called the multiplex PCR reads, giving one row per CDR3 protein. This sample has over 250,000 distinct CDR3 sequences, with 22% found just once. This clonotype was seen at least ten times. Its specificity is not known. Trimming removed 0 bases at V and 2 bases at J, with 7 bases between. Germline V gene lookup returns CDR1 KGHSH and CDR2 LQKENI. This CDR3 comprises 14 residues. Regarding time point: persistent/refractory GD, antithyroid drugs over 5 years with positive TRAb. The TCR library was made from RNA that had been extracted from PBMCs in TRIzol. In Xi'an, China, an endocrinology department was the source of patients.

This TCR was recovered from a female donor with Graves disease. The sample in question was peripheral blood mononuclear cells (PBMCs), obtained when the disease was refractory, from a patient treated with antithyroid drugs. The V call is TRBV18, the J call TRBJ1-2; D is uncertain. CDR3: CASSPPGRNYGYTF. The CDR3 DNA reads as TGTGCCAGCTCACCACCGGGCAGAAACTATGGCTACACCTTC. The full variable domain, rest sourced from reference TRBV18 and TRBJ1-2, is NAGVMQNPRHLVRRRGQEARLRCSPMKGHSHVYWYRQLPEEGLKFMVYLQKENIIDESGMPKERFSAEFPKEGPSILRIQQVVRGDSAAYFCASSPPGRNYGYTFGSGTRLTVV.